These 9 T cell receptor beta chains originate from one sample sequenced in a study of CD8+ T cells in alopecia areata. It was cDNA, reverse transcribed from extracted RNA, that served as the sequencing template. Sequencing used immunoSEQ multiplex PCR; TCRdb keeps in-frame clones, though not all of them. The profile covers 150,000 to 200,000 clones, with roughly 60% appearing a single time and approximately 0.97% taken by the ten largest. Specified treatment: oral pan-JAK inhibitor, 5-10 mg twice daily. The sample here was CD4+ T cells sorted from blood, taken at week 24, from a patient treated with tofacitinib. The receptors stem from a human donor with alopecia areata.

The chain links TRBV30 to TRBJ1-2; the D is unclear. The CDR3 extends over 14 amino acids. Trimming cost V 6 bases and J 0 bases, with 14 bases left between them. Germline assignment: CDR1 GTSNPN and CDR2 SVGIG (reference sequence). The CDR3 region has the DNA TGTGCCTGCCATTCGGGGATTTCTAACTATGGCTACACCTTC. Protein product: CACHSGISNYGYTF.

This clone was counted between two and nine times. The genes are TRBV2 and TRBJ1-4; unclear D gene. In germline, CDR1 is SNHLY, CDR2 FYNNEI. The V end was cut by 2 bases, the J end by 7 bases, with 8 bases between. The CDR3 length is 13 residues. CDR3 residues: CASSEQPGEKLFF. The CDR3 region has the DNA TGTGCCAGCAGTGAACAGCCGGGTGAAAAACTGTTTTTT.

This clone showed up just a few times. CDR3 DNA sequence: TGCGCCAGCAGCCAAGAATTTCTGAACACTGAAGCTTTCTTT. Protein product: CASSQEFLNTEAFF. The chain joins TRBV4-3 to TRBJ1-1, with D hard to call. The CDR3 spans 14 residues. V was trimmed by 0 bases and J by 0 bases, leaving 5 bases between them. Per germline, CDR1 LGHNA and CDR2 YSLEER.

The chain uses TRBV30 and TRBJ1-5; 8 nucleotides match TRBD1. The CDR3 has 14 residues. J lost 6 bases, V lost 5 bases, and 9 bases had no gene match. Germline values: CDR1 GTSNPN, CDR2 SVGIG (reference sequence). The CDR3 region is CAWGHGQGSQPQHF. The CDR3 DNA reads as TGTGCCTGGGGACACGGACAGGGAAGTCAGCCCCAGCATTTT.

This chain uses TRBV5-1 with TRBJ2-5, with a tentative D call TRBD2 (6 bases). The CDR3 length is 15 residues. Germline V gene data show CDR1 as SGHRS and CDR2 as YFSETQ. Trimming took off 7 bases at V and 5 bases at J, with 21 bases between the two ends. The CDR3 is CASRQPAGSQETQYF. The CDR3 bases are TGCGCCAGCCGCCAACCGGCGGGGTCTCAGGAGACCCAGTACTTC.

The chain carries TRBV6-1 and TRBJ2-1; 7 bases are shared with TRBD1. Trimming took 7 bases from V and 10 from J; bases not matched to a gene: 13. The CDR3 is 14 amino acids. Germline CDR1 MNHNS, CDR2 SASEGT. Written as DNA, the CDR3 is TGTGCCAGCACCCACATGAGGGGGCGCGAGGAGCAGTTCTTC. Translation: CASTHMRGREEQFF.

This clone has a handful of counts. This chain connects TRBV7-2 to TRBJ2-1; unclear D gene. Germline values: CDR1 SGHTA, CDR2 FQGNSA. The CDR3 runs 14 residues. Trimming left V 2 bases short and J 7 bases short, with 12 bases between. Here the CDR3 reads CASSLLPIGNEQFF. The CDR3 bases are TGTGCCAGCAGCTTATTACCAATCGGTAATGAGCAGTTCTTC.

The CDR3 DNA follows: TGCAGCGTTGAGGTCGGAACCTATGGCTACACCTTC. Encoded protein: CSVEVGTYGYTF. The chain is built from TRBV29-1 and TRBJ1-2; D gene uncertain. V lost 3 bases, J lost 4 bases, and 9 bases lay in between. This CDR3 is 12 amino acids long. Germline values: CDR1 SQVTM, CDR2 ANQGSEA.

This clone was seen only a few times. Other DNA sequences in the same sample also yield this CDR3. This chain links TRBV4-3 with TRBJ2-2, with a tentative D call TRBD2 (5 bases). Germline V gene lookup returns CDR1 LGHNA and CDR2 YSLEER. The V end was cut by 2 bases, the J end by 2 bases, with 6 bases between. The CDR3 sequence is 14 residues long. The CDR3 DNA follows: TGCGCCAGCAGCCAACTAGCAAACACCGGGGAGCTGTTTTTT. Translation gives CASSQLANTGELFF.